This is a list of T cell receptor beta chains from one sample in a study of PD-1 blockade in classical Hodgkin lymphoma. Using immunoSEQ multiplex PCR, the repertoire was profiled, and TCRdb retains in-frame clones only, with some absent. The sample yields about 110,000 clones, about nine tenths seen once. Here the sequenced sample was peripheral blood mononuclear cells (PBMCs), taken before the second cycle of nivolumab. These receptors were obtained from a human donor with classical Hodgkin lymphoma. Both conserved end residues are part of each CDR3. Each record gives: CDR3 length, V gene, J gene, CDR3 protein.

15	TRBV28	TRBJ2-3	CASHQAGGGTDTQYF
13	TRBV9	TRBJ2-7	CASSVGLSHEQYF
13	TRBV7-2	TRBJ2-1	CASRPQTYNEQFF
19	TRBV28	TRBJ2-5	CASQRSLPWTSGTLETQYF
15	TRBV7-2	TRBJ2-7	CASSPGRRDREKQYF
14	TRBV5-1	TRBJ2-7	CASSLTGTAYEQYF
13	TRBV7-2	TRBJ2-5	CASSLGLAETQYF
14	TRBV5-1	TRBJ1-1	CASSLSGQNTEAFF
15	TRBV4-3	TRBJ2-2	CASSQDVQGTGELFF
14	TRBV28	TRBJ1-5	CASSALNAWQPQHF
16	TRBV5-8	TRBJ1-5	CASSPRGQGNNQPQHF
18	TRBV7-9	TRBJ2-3	CASSQGTSGTYGTDTQYF